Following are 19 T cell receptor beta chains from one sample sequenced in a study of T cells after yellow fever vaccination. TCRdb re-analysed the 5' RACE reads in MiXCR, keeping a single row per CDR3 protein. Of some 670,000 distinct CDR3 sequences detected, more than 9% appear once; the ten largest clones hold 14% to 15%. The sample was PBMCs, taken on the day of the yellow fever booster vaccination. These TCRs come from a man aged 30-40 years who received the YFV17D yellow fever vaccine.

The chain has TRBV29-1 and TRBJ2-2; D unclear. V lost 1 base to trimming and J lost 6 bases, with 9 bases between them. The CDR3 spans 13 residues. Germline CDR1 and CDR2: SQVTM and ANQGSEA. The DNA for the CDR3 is TGCAGCGTTGAAGGGGGATTCGCCGGGGAGCTGTTTTTT. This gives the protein CSVEGGFAGELFF.

CDR3 DNA: TGCGCCAGCAGCTTGGTCCCGGAAGAGACCCAGTACTTC. Encoded protein: CASSLVPEETQYF. V gene TRBV5-1 combines with J gene TRBJ2-5; no definite D call. The germline V gene has CDR1 SGHRS and CDR2 YFSETQ. Trimming took 0 bases from V and 3 from J, leaving 6 bases between them. The CDR3 has 13 amino acids.

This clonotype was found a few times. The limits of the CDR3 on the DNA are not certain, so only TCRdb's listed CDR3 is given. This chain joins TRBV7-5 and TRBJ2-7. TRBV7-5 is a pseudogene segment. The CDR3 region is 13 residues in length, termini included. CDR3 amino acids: CISVPEASYEQYF.

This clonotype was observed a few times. CDR3 protein: CASSFLAANEQFF. CDR3 DNA: TGTGCCAGCAGCTTCCTAGCGGCCAATGAGCAGTTCTTC. The chain recombines TRBV7-8 with TRBJ2-1; 7 positions agree with TRBD2. With 3 bases clipped from V and 6 bases from J, the junction kept 2 bases outside the gene matches. The CDR3 length is 13 residues. The germline gives CDR1 SGHVS, CDR2 FQNEAQ.

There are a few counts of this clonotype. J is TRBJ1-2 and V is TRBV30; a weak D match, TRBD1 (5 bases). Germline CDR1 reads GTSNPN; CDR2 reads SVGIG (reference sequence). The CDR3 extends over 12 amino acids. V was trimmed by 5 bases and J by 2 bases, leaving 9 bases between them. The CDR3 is CAWDSRNYGYTF. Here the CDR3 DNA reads TGTGCCTGGGACAGCCGCAACTATGGCTACACCTTC.

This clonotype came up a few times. The CDR3 DNA follows: TGCAGTGCTAAGGGGGACACCGGGGAGCTGTTTTTT. Amino acid sequence: CSAKGDTGELFF. This rearrangement joins TRBV20-1 to TRBJ2-2; D may be TRBD1 (6 bases). This CDR3 has 12 amino acids. The germline CDR1 and CDR2 sequences are DFQATT and SNEGSKA (reference sequence). The V end was cut by 4 bases, the J end by 3 bases, with 6 bases between.

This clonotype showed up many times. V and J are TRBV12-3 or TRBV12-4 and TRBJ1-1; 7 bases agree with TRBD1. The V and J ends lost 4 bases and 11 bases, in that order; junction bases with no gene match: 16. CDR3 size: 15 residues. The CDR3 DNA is TGTGCCAGCAGTTCGCTTGACCGGACAGGCCCCGAGGCTTTCTTT. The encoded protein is CASSSLDRTGPEAFF.

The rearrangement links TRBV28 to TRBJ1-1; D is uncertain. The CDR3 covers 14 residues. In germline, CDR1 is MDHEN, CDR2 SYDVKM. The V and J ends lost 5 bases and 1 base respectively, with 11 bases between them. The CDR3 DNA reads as TGTGCCAGCAGTGGCCAGGACGGGAACACTGAAGCTTTCTTT. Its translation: CASSGQDGNTEAFF.

The CDR3 DNA follows: TGTGCCAGCTCACCAAGCGCAGACTATGGCTACACCTTC. This translates into CASSPSADYGYTF. This rearrangement joins TRBV18 to TRBJ1-2, with D unclear. The CDR3 totals 13 residues. The germline V and J ends were trimmed by 2 bases and 3 bases, with 7 bases remaining between them. Germline assignment: CDR1 KGHSH and CDR2 LQKENI.

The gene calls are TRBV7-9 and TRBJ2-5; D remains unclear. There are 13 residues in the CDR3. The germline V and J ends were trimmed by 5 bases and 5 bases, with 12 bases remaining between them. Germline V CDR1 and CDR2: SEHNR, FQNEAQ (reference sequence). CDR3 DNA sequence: TGTGCCAGCAGCCCTACGAGTTGGGAGACCCAGTACTTC. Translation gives CASSPTSWETQYF.

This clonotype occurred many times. CDR3 sequence (DNA): TGTGCCAGCAGCCTTGGACAGAGCTCCTATAATTCACCCCTCCACTTT. Residues: CASSLGQSSYNSPLHF. This rearrangement joins TRBV12-3 or TRBV12-4 to TRBJ1-6, with D perhaps TRBD1 (6 bases). This CDR3 comprises 16 residues. The V end lost 6 bases, the J end lost 0 bases, and 12 bases lay between the germline ends.

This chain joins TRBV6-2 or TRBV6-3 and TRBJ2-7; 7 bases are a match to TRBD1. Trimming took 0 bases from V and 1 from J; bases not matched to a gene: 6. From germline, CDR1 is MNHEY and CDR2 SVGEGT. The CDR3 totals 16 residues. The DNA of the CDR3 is TGTGCCAGCAGTTACTCGATCCGCAGGGGGTCCTACGAGCAGTACTTC. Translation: CASSYSIRRGSYEQYF.

The CDR3 loop reads CASSLIPNSDTQYF. CDR3 nucleotide sequence: TGTGCCAGCAGCTTAATTCCAAATTCGGATACGCAGTATTTT. The V gene is TRBV7-3, the J gene TRBJ2-3; D is unresolved. Trimming took off 1 base at V and 6 bases at J, with 11 bases between the two ends. CDR1 SGHTA and CDR2 FQGTGA come from the germline V gene. The CDR3 consists of 14 residues.

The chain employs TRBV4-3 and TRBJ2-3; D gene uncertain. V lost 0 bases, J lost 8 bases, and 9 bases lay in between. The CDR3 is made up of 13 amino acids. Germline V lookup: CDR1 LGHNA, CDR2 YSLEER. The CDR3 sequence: CASSQDRQLTQYF. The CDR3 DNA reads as TGCGCCAGCAGCCAAGATCGTCAGCTTACGCAGTATTTT.

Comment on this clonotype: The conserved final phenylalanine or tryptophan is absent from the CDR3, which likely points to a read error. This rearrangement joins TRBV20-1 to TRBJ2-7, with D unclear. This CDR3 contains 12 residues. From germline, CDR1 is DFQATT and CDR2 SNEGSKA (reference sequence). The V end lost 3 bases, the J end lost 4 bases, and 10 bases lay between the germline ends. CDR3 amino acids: CSASGLGYEQYI. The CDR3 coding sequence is TGCAGTGCTAGCGGGTTGGGATACGAGCAGTACATC.

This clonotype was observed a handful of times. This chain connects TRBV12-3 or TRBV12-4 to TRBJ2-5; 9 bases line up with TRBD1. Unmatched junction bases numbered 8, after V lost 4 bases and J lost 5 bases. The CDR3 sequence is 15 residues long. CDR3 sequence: CASSSTGTGMETQYF. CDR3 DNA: TGTGCCAGCAGTTCCACCGGGACAGGGATGGAGACCCAGTACTTC.

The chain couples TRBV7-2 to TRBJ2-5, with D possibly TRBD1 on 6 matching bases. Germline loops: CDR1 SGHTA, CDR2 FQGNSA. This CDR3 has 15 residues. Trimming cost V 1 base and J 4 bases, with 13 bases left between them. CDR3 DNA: TGTGCCAGCAGCTTAGGGTCTAGGGGGAGAGAGACCCAGTACTTC. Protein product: CASSLGSRGRETQYF.

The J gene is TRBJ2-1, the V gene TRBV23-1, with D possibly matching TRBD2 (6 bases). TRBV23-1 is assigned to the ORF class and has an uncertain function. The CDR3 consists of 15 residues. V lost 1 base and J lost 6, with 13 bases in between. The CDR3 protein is CASSQLEGEGNEQFF. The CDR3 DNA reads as TGCGCCAGCAGTCAATTGGAGGGAGAGGGCAATGAGCAGTTCTTC.

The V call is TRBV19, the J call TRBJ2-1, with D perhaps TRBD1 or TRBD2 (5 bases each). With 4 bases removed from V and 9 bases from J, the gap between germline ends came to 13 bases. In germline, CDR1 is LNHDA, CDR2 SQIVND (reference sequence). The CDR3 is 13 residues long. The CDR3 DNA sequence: TGTGCCAGTAGTACGAATTTAGGGACTGAGCAGTTCTTC. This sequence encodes CASSTNLGTEQFF.